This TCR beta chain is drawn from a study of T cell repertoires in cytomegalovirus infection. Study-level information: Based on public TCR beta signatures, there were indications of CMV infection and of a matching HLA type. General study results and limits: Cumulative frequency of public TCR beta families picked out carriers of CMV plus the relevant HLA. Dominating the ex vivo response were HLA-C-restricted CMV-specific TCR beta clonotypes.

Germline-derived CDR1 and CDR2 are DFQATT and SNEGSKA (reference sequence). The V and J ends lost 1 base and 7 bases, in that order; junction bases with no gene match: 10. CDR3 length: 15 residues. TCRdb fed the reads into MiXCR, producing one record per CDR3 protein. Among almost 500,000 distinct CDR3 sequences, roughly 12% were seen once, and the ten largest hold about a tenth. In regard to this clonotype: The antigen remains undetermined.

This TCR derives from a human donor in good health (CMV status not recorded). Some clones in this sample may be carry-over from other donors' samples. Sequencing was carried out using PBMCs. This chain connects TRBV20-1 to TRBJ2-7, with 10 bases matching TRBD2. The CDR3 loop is CSARGLGTSVGEQYF. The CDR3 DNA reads TGCAGTGCTAGAGGATTGGGGACTAGCGTGGGGGAGCAGTACTTC.